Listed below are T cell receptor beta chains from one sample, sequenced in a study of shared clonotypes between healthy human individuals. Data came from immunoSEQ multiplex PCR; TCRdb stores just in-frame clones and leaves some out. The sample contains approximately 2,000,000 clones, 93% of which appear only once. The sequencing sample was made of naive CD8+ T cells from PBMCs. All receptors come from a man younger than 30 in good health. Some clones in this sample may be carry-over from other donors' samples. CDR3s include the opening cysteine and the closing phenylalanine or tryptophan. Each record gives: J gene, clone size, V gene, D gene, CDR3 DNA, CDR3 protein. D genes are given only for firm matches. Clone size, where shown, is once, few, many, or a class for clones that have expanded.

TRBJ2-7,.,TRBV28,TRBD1,TGTGCCAGTAGGGGGACAGGGTACTACGAGCAGTACTTC,CASRGTGYYEQYF
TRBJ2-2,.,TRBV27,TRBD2,TGTGCCAGCAAACCCCCGGGACTAGCGGGAGGGCCCTCCACCGGGGAGCTGTTTTTT,CASKPPGLAGGPSTGELFF
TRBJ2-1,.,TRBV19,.,TGTGCCAGCATGACGTATAATGAGCAGTTCTTC,CASMTYNEQFF
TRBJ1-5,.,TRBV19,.,TGTGCCAGTAGTATAGGGGCAGGGGGCAATCAGCCCCAGCATTTT,CASSIGAGGNQPQHF
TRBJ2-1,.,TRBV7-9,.,TGTGCCAGCAGCCCAGCCGGGCCCAATGAGCAGTTCTTC,CASSPAGPNEQFF
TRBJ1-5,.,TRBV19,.,TGTGCCAGTAGTAGAGACAGGTCCAATCAGCCCCAGCATTTT,CASSRDRSNQPQHF
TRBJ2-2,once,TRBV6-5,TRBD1,TGTGCCACCAGGGGGCAGCGAATAAACACCGGGGAGCTGTTTTTT,CATRGQRINTGELFF
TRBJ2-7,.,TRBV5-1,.,TGCGCCAGCAGCTTGGGCAGGGGATCCTACGAGCAGTACTTC,CASSLGRGSYEQYF
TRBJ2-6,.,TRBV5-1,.,TGCGCCAGCAACTCAGACTCTGGGGCCAACGTCCTGACTTTC,CASNSDSGANVLTF
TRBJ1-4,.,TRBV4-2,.,TGTGCCAGCAGCCAAATAACCCTTATCGTCGGGGGCTTTGAAAAACTGTTTTTT,CASSQITLIVGGFEKLFF
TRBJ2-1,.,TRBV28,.,TGTGCCAGCACCCCGACTAGGGACAATGAGCAGTTCTTC,CASTPTRDNEQFF
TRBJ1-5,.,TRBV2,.,TGTGCCAGCGTGGGGGGCTTGGAGGGCAATCAGCCCCAGCATTTT,CASVGGLEGNQPQHF
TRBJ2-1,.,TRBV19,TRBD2,TGTGCCAGTAGTATAGTACTAGCGGGAAGCGATGAGCAGTTCTTC,CASSIVLAGSDEQFF